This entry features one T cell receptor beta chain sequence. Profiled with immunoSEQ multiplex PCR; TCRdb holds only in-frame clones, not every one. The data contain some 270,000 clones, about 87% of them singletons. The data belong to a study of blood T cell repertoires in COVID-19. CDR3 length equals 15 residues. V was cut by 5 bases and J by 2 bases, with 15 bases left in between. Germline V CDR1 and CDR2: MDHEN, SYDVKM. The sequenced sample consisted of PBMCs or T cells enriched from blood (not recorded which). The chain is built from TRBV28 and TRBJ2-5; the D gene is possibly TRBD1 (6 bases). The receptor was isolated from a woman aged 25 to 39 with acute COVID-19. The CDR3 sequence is CASSGQTGPQETQYF. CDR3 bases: TGTGCCAGCAGTGGACAGACTGGGCCACAAGAGACCCAGTACTTC.